The rows below give T cell receptor beta chains drawn from one sample of a study of technical replicates of blood from a handful of donors. Some clones are missing from TCRdb's copy, which holds only in-frame ones; the method was immunoSEQ multiplex PCR. The data show around 50,000 clones, with 85% to 95% seen just once and approximately 0.2% held by the top ten. Specimen: T cells isolated from PBMCs. The receptors originated from a human donor in good health. Each CDR3 is given with its conserved first and last residue. The D gene is left open where the match is weak. The size field is filled for only some rows; it gives once, few, many or a size class.

clone size,J gene,V gene,D gene,CDR3 length,CDR3 DNA,CDR3 protein
-,TRBJ1-4,TRBV6-5,TRBD1,16,TGTGCCAGCAGTTACTCGACAGGGGGCTTAGTAGAAAAACTGTTTTTT,CASSYSTGGLVEKLFF
-,TRBJ1-2,TRBV11-3,TRBD1,13,TGTGCCAGCAGCTTCGCAGGGGGCTCTGGCTACACCTTC,CASSFAGGSGYTF
-,TRBJ2-1,TRBV7-6,TRBD2,16,TGTGCCAGCAGCTTAATCGGCGGGAGTTCCTACAATGAGCAGTTCTTC,CASSLIGGSSYNEQFF
-,TRBJ2-7,TRBV28,TRBD1,13,TGTGCCAGCCTGGGACAGCCCTCCTACGAGCAGTACTTC,CASLGQPSYEQYF
-,TRBJ2-2,TRBV5-4,-,16,TGTGCCAGCAGCTTGGCCATCCAGGGCGGATTCGGGGAGCTGTTTTTT,CASSLAIQGGFGELFF
-,TRBJ2-1,TRBV15,TRBD1,15,TGTGCCACCAGCACCCCGGGACAGCTGAGAAATGAGCAGTTCTTC,CATSTPGQLRNEQFF
once,TRBJ2-2,TRBV7-2,-,14,TGTGCCAGCAGCTCCTCAGGGGTCACCGGGGAGCTGTTTTTT,CASSSSGVTGELFF
-,TRBJ2-7,TRBV5-4,TRBD2,19,TGTGCCAGCAGCTTGGGGACTAGCGGGAGGGATTTGGTTACCTACGAGCAGTACTTC,CASSLGTSGRDLVTYEQYF
-,TRBJ1-6,TRBV5-6,-,17,TGTGCCAGCAGCGGCGGTCCCGGGGTACTTACTCATTCACCCCTCCACTTT,CASSGGPGVLTHSPLHF
-,TRBJ2-1,TRBV5-1,-,14,TGCGCCTGCAGAGAGGCTAGCCAGTACAATGAGCAGTTCTTC,CACREASQYNEQFF
once,TRBJ2-1,TRBV11-2,TRBD1,15,TGTGCCAGCAGCTTACGGACAGGGGTCGACAATGAGCAGTTCTTC,CASSLRTGVDNEQFF
-,TRBJ2-5,TRBV7-3,-,17,TGTGCCAGCAGCTTACTCGGAGCCGGACAGCTAGAAGAGACCCAGTACTTC,CASSLLGAGQLEETQYF
-,TRBJ2-3,TRBV6-5,-,14,TGTGCCAGCAGTCGCGGACAGTGGGAAAATACGCAGTATTTT,CASSRGQWENTQYF
-,TRBJ1-2,TRBV6-5,-,14,TGTGCCAGCAGTTACACCCCAGGGGCAAAGGGCTACACCTTC,CASSYTPGAKGYTF
few,TRBJ2-7,TRBV7-9,-,13,TGTGCCAGCAGTTTAGACTACTCCTACGAGCAGTACTTC,CASSLDYSYEQYF
-,TRBJ2-1,TRBV10-3,TRBD2,16,TGTGCCATCAGTGAGTCGGCTAGCGGGGGGACGACTGAGCAGTTCTTC,CAISESASGGTTEQFF
-,TRBJ1-1,TRBV10-1,-,17,TGCGCCAGCAGTGAGCTCAGACCGGGGGTCGAGAACACTGAAGCTTTCTTT,CASSELRPGVENTEAFF
-,TRBJ2-2,TRBV5-1,-,14,TGCGCCAGCAGCCTAGGACTGGCTGCCGGGGAGCTGTTTTTT,CASSLGLAAGELFF
-,TRBJ1-6,TRBV11-2,TRBD1,17,TGTGCCAGCGGAAGACTTAAGAGGACAGGGGGAGAATCACCCCTCCACTTT,CASGRLKRTGGESPLHF
-,TRBJ2-7,TRBV7-6,TRBD1,14,TGTGCCAGCCAAAGGGACAGCGGATCCTACGAGCAGTACTTC,CASQRDSGSYEQYF
-,TRBJ1-6,TRBV7-9,-,14,TGTGCCAGCAGCTTAGGCAGGGCAAATTCACCCCTCCACTTT,CASSLGRANSPLHF
-,TRBJ1-5,TRBV7-2,-,15,TGTGCCAGCAGCTTAGACAGGGCAATTAATCAGCCCCAGCATTTT,CASSLDRAINQPQHF
-,TRBJ2-2,TRBV5-4,-,14,TGTGCCAGCAGCTCCTTAAGGGGCACCGGGGAGCTGTTTTTT,CASSSLRGTGELFF
-,TRBJ1-2,TRBV5-5,TRBD1,14,TGTGCCAGCAGCTTCGGACAGGTTAACTATGGCTACACCTTC,CASSFGQVNYGYTF
-,TRBJ1-1,TRBV7-6,TRBD1,16,TGTGCCAGCAGCCCCCCGGTTAGGGGGCCAGGCACTGAAGCTTTCTTT,CASSPPVRGPGTEAFF
-,TRBJ2-1,TRBV7-9,TRBD2,13,TGTGCCAGCAAGGGACTAGCACACAATGAGCAGTTCTTC,CASKGLAHNEQFF
few,TRBJ1-5,TRBV19,-,12,TGTGCCAGTAGCGGTAGCAATCAGCCCCAGCATTTT,CASSGSNQPQHF
-,TRBJ2-5,TRBV29-1,TRBD2,14,TGCAGCGTTTTGGAGGGAGGGCCAGGAGAGACCCAGTACTTC,CSVLEGGPGETQYF
once,TRBJ2-7,TRBV5-1,TRBD1,14,TGCGCCAGCAGCCGACAGGGGATAGTACACGAGCAGTACTTC,CASSRQGIVHEQYF
-,TRBJ1-3,TRBV14,-,16,TGTGCCAGCAGCCAAGATAGGCCGGGGGCTGGAAACACCATATATTTT,CASSQDRPGAGNTIYF
-,TRBJ1-2,TRBV29-1,-,16,TGCAGCGTTGTAGCCGGGGCCGGGGGAGGTAACTATGGCTACACCTTC,CSVVAGAGGGNYGYTF
-,TRBJ2-1,TRBV20-1,-,10,TGCAGTGCCGGACTAAATGAGCAGTTCTTC,CSAGLNEQFF
-,TRBJ1-5,TRBV7-8,TRBD1,14,TGTGCCAGCAGCCAAACAGGGGGCGGACGGCCCCAGCATTTT,CASSQTGGGRPQHF
-,TRBJ1-1,TRBV5-6,-,13,TGTGCCAGCAGCAGAACAGGTTTGGCTGAAGCTTTCTTT,CASSRTGLAEAFF
-,TRBJ1-5,TRBV15,TRBD1,15,TGTGCCACCAGCAGAGGACAGGGGTACCAGCGGCCCCAGCATTTT,CATSRGQGYQRPQHF
once,TRBJ2-5,TRBV5-1,TRBD1,13,TGCGCCAGCACCGAACAGGGGGCTGAGACCCAGTACTTC,CASTEQGAETQYF
-,TRBJ1-1,TRBV7-8,-,17,TGTGCCAGCAGCTTCGACTCCCGTGCGGCAATGAACACTGAAGCTTTCTTT,CASSFDSRAAMNTEAFF
-,TRBJ1-5,TRBV5-6,TRBD1,14,TGTGCCAGCAGCTTGGGGACAGGGGACCAGCCCCAGCATTTT,CASSLGTGDQPQHF
-,TRBJ2-3,TRBV13,TRBD1,15,TGTGCCAGCAGCTCATCCGGGACAGGGGTCGATACGCAGTATTTT,CASSSSGTGVDTQYF
-,TRBJ1-6,TRBV5-5,-,13,TGTGCCAGCAGCTTCCCGGGAGGTTCACCCCTCCACTTT,CASSFPGGSPLHF
-,TRBJ2-1,TRBV7-9,-,12,TGTGCCAGCAGCTCTAACTACAATGAGCAGTTCTTC,CASSSNYNEQFF
-,TRBJ2-1,TRBV29-1,-,16,TGCAGCGTTGAAGATCTTCATGGGGCTTGGGGCGCTGAGCAGTTCTTC,CSVEDLHGAWGAEQFF
-,TRBJ2-5,TRBV10-2,-,17,TGCGCCAGCAGTGGTGAGGAGGGAGGGGGGCTCGTAGAGACCCAGTACTTC,CASSGEEGGGLVETQYF
-,TRBJ2-7,TRBV7-8,-,13,TGTGCCAGCAGCTTAGTCCCCGGCTACGAGCAGTACTTC,CASSLVPGYEQYF
-,TRBJ2-3,TRBV9,TRBD2,17,TGTGCCAGCAGCGTAGTCGGGACTAGCCTCCTCACAGATACGCAGTATTTT,CASSVVGTSLLTDTQYF
-,TRBJ1-1,TRBV7-8,TRBD1,16,TGTGCCAGCAGCCCCAGACAGGGTCGACGGGGCACTGAAGCTTTCTTT,CASSPRQGRRGTEAFF
-,TRBJ2-2,TRBV15,-,11,TGTGCCACCAGCGACAACGGGGAGCTGTTTTTT,CATSDNGELFF
-,TRBJ2-7,TRBV6-5,TRBD2,15,TGTGCCAGCATGGCAAGCGGGGGTCCCTACTACGAGCAGTACTTC,CASMASGGPYYEQYF
-,TRBJ2-1,TRBV5-1,TRBD1,20,TGCGCCAGCAGCTTGAGGGGACAGGGGACCGGACGCCGAGAGCGGATGTGGCAGTTCTTC,CASSLRGQGTGRRERMWQFF